Each of the 28 T cell receptor beta chains below was sequenced from the same sample in a study of shared clonotypes between healthy human individuals. Clones were sequenced by immunoSEQ multiplex PCR, and TCRdb holds only the in-frame ones, with some missing. This table holds roughly 1,600,000 clones, about 98.5% found once. Sequenced sample: naive CD4+ T cells sorted from blood. Indicated subset: CD45RA+ positively selected. The receptor source for this set is a man younger than 45 in good health.

About this clone itself: Additional DNA sequences in this sample encode the identical CDR3. The chain carries TRBV5-1 and TRBJ2-7; the match to TRBD1 covers 10 bases. In germline, CDR1 is SGHRS, CDR2 YFSETQ. The trim removed 4 bases at V and 3 bases at J, leaving 7 bases unmatched. The CDR3 is 15 residues long. DNA for the CDR3: TGCGCCAGCAGCCTCCGGACAGGGGGAGGCTACGAGCAGTACTTC. Amino acids: CASSLRTGGGYEQYF.

This clone was observed once. The sample carries other DNA sequences with the same CDR3. The rearrangement uses TRBV11-3 and TRBJ2-5; D ambiguous. Trimming stripped 1 base from V and 3 bases from J, with 6 bases between. The CDR3 contains 13 residues. The V gene's germline CDR1 is SGHNT and CDR2 YENEEA. The CDR3 sequence: CASSLGPEETQYF. Here the CDR3 DNA reads TGTGCCAGCAGCTTAGGGCCTGAAGAGACCCAGTACTTC.

The chain links TRBV5-1 to TRBJ1-4, with no clear D. In germline, CDR1 is SGHRS, CDR2 YFSETQ. Trimming shortened V by 4 bases and J by 2 bases, and 12 bases separated the two germline ends. CDR3 size: 15 residues. The CDR3 DNA reads TGCGCCAGCAGCACCATCCCAAGTACTAATGAAAAACTGTTTTTT. Its protein is CASSTIPSTNEKLFF.

This rearrangement joins TRBV25-1 to TRBJ2-5, with D perhaps TRBD1 or TRBD2 (7 bases each). The CDR3 runs to 15 residues. Looked up from germline, CDR1 is MGHDK and CDR2 is SYGVNS. Trimming stripped 3 bases from V and 4 bases from J, with 15 bases between. CDR3 coding DNA: TGTGCCAGCAGTGACCCCAGGGGGGAGGGAGAGACCCAGTACTTC. It codes for CASSDPRGEGETQYF.

The chain carries TRBV18 and TRBJ1-4; D gene unclear. This CDR3 region has 16 residues. From germline, CDR1 is KGHSH and CDR2 LQKENI. V lost 0 bases to trimming and J lost 0 bases, with 8 bases between them. The CDR3 nucleotides read TGTGCCAGCTCACCACCGACGGGTTCAACTAATGAAAAACTGTTTTTT. It encodes CASSPPTGSTNEKLFF.

This sequence joins TRBV28 and TRBJ2-3, with D possibly matching TRBD2 (5 bases). Germline V gene sequence: CDR1 MDHEN, CDR2 SYDVKM. The V end was cut by 5 bases, the J end by 6 bases, with 18 bases between. CDR3 size: 15 residues. The CDR3 DNA is TGTGCCAGCAGTACCTTCCTAGGCGGGTGGGATACGCAGTATTTT. Translation gives CASSTFLGGWDTQYF.

The chain uses TRBV5-6 and TRBJ2-3; no clear D. The CDR3 loop spans 15 amino acids. V gave up 5 bases and J gave up 0 bases, with 13 bases separating them. Germline V gene sequence: CDR1 SGHDT, CDR2 YYEEEE. The DNA for the CDR3 is TGTGCCAGCAGTACGGAACCGACTAGCACAGATACGCAGTATTTT. This codes for CASSTEPTSTDTQYF.

The V call is TRBV5-1, the J call TRBJ2-7, with 11 bases that match TRBD1. CDR1 SGHRS and CDR2 YFSETQ come from the germline V gene. V lost 3 bases to trimming and J lost 6 bases; unmatched junction nucleotides: 8. This CDR3 comprises 15 residues. This CDR3 reads CASSSRDRGTGEQYF. CDR3 nucleotides: TGCGCCAGCAGCTCGAGGGACAGGGGGACTGGCGAGCAGTACTTC.

The chain carries TRBV7-8 and TRBJ1-5; 10 nucleotides align to TRBD1. Germline V lookup: CDR1 SGHVS, CDR2 FQNEAQ. V gave up 5 bases and J gave up 4 bases; unmatched junction bases: 11. The CDR3 runs 17 residues. In DNA form, the CDR3 reads TGTGCCAGCAGCCACCTTCGGACAGGGGGAGGGAATCAGCCCCAGCATTTT. Its translation is CASSHLRTGGGNQPQHF.

This clone was recorded once. The rearrangement joins TRBV28 to TRBJ1-1; D is unclear. V was cut by 7 bases and J by 0 bases, with 12 bases left in between. The CDR3 spans 14 residues. CDR1 and CDR2 (germline): MDHEN, SYDVKM. DNA for the CDR3: TGTGCCAGCACCCGAGTCGTCATGAACACTGAAGCTTTCTTT. This encodes CASTRVVMNTEAFF.

The chain carries TRBV29-1 and TRBJ2-7; D possibly corresponds to TRBD2 (5 bases). Trimming stripped 4 bases from V and 7 bases from J, with 11 bases between. The CDR3 runs 11 residues. Per germline, CDR1 SQVTM and CDR2 ANQGSEA. The chain's CDR3 is CSVGERREQYF. The DNA for the CDR3 is TGCAGCGTTGGGGAGCGGCGGGAGCAGTACTTC.

The J gene is TRBJ1-5, the V gene TRBV5-8; no clear D. Germline values: CDR1 SGHTS, CDR2 YDEGEE. The V end was cut by 4 bases, the J end by 4 bases, with 15 bases between. There are 15 residues in the CDR3. In nucleotides, the CDR3 is TGTGCCAGCAGCCCGATGGGTATCCCTAATCAGCCCCAGCATTTT. Translating it yields CASSPMGIPNQPQHF.

J is TRBJ2-7 and V is TRBV19; D possibly corresponds to TRBD1 (5 bases). CDR3 size: 12 residues. CDR1 is LNHDA and CDR2 is SQIVND in the germline V gene (reference sequence). The V end was cut by 3 bases, the J end by 6 bases, with 9 bases between. CDR3 in DNA: TGTGCCAGTAGTATGGTGGGGCTCGAGCAGTACTTC. Protein: CASSMVGLEQYF. Full variable domain (remainder filled in from reference TRBV19 and TRBJ2-7): DGGITQSPKYLFRKEGQNVTLSCEQNLNHDAMYWYRQDPGQGLRLIYYSQIVNDFQKGDIAEGYSVSREKKESFPLTVTSAQKNPTAFYLCASSMVGLEQYFGPGTRLTVT.

The V call is TRBV10-3, the J call TRBJ2-1; TRBD1 matches 7 bases. The CDR3 runs to 13 residues. The V gene's germline CDR1 is ENHRY and CDR2 SYGVKD. V trimming: 6 bases; J trimming: 5 bases; junction bases outside the gene matches: 4. The CDR3 bases are TGTGCCATCAGCAGGGGGACCGACAATGAGCAGTTCTTC. Its protein is CAISRGTDNEQFF.

This clone was counted once. The J gene is TRBJ2-4, the V gene TRBV13; TRBD2 agrees at 16 bases. CDR1 PRHDT and CDR2 FYEKMQ come from the germline V gene (reference sequence). Unmatched junction bases numbered 10, after V lost 5 bases and J lost 0 bases. The CDR3 loop spans 20 amino acids. This CDR3 reads CASSRGLAGGLGSAKNIQYF. CDR3 DNA: TGTGCCAGCAGCCGGGGACTAGCGGGAGGGCTCGGTTCAGCCAAAAACATTCAGTACTTC. The variable domain in full, completed from reference TRBV13 and TRBJ2-4, reads AAGVIQSPRHLIKEKRETATLKCYPIPRHDTVYWYQQGPGQDPQFLISFYEKMQSDKGSIPDRFSAQQFSDYHSELNMSSLELGDSALYFCASSRGLAGGLGSAKNIQYFGAGTRLSVL.

The V call is TRBV18, the J call TRBJ2-1; D uncertain. V lost 1 base and J lost 10, with 11 bases in between. The CDR3 is made up of 13 amino acids. Looked up from germline, CDR1 is KGHSH and CDR2 is LQKENI. The DNA for the CDR3 is TGTGCCAGCTCACCACGAGAGCTCAGCGAGCAGTTCTTC. It translates to CASSPRELSEQFF. The full variable domain, its missing parts supplied by reference TRBV18 and TRBJ2-1, is NAGVMQNPRHLVRRRGQEARLRCSPMKGHSHVYWYRQLPEEGLKFMVYLQKENIIDESGMPKERFSAEFPKEGPSILRIQQVVRGDSAAYFCASSPRELSEQFFGPGTRLTVL.

The gene calls are TRBV10-3 and TRBJ1-2; TRBD1 matches at 10 bases. The CDR3 is 13 residues long. J was trimmed by 8 bases and V by 2 bases; bases with no gene match: 2. Germline-derived CDR1 and CDR2 are ENHRY and SYGVKD. CDR3 loop: CAISEGQGEGYTF. CDR3 sequence (DNA): TGTGCCATCAGTGAGGGACAGGGGGAAGGCTACACCTTC.

The chain employs TRBV2 and TRBJ1-2, with D possibly matching TRBD1 (5 bases). The CDR3 totals 12 residues. V shed 6 bases and J shed 8 bases, with 13 bases lying between them. Germline assignment: CDR1 SNHLY and CDR2 FYNNEI. The CDR3 DNA reads as TGTGCCAGCAGGGAAAGTGCAGGGGGCTACACCTTC. It is translated as CASRESAGGYTF.

This chain uses TRBV4-3 with TRBJ2-3; 7 bases agree with TRBD2. V lost 2 bases to trimming and J lost 0 bases; unmatched junction nucleotides: 11. This CDR3 has 18 residues. CDR1 is LGHNA and CDR2 is YSLEER in the germline V gene. The CDR3 loop is CASSQTGGSPRSTDTQYF. As DNA, the CDR3 is TGCGCCAGCAGCCAAACGGGCGGGAGCCCCCGTAGCACAGATACGCAGTATTTT.

The rearrangement uses TRBV19 and TRBJ2-5; TRBD2 might be the D (5 bases). The V end was cut by 5 bases, the J end by 5 bases, with 15 bases between. The CDR3 is made up of 14 amino acids. The V gene's germline CDR1 is LNHDA and CDR2 SQIVND (reference sequence). CDR3 sequence (DNA): TGTGCCAGTAGTGGTGGCGGGTTACGGGAGACCCAGTACTTC. Amino acids: CASSGGGLRETQYF.

V usage is TRBV28 and J usage is TRBJ2-7; 7 nucleotides align to TRBD2. The J segment lost 5 bases and the V segment lost 1 base, leaving 11 bases of the junction unmatched. Germline V gives CDR1 MDHEN, CDR2 SYDVKM. The CDR3 loop spans 16 amino acids. The CDR3 DNA sequence: TGTGCCAGCAGTTTATTCCCTCGGCGGGAGTTTCACGAGCAGTACTTC. This codes for CASSLFPRREFHEQYF.

The genes are TRBV11-3 and TRBJ2-1, with no clear D. CDR1 SGHNT and CDR2 YENEEA come from the germline V gene. Trimming cost V 5 bases and J 9 bases, with 20 bases left between them. The CDR3 is 15 amino acids. The CDR3 DNA follows: TGTGCCAGCAGCCAACAAGTATTGCCCGCAAGTGAGCAGTTCTTC. Translating it yields CASSQQVLPASEQFF.

The chain employs TRBV27 and TRBJ2-5, with D tentatively TRBD1 (5 bases). The V end lost 2 bases, the J end lost 5 bases, and 21 bases lay between the germline ends. CDR3 length: 17 amino acids. Germline CDR1 MNHEY, CDR2 SMNVEV (reference sequence). CDR3 in amino acids: CASSLKGILAPRETQYF. The CDR3 DNA reads TGTGCCAGCAGTTTAAAGGGGATATTAGCCCCCAGGGAGACCCAGTACTTC.

This rearrangement joins TRBV28 to TRBJ2-2; 7 nucleotides line up with TRBD2. Germline CDR1 and CDR2: MDHEN and SYDVKM. Germline trimming cut 3 bases from V and 4 bases from J; bases unmatched to any gene: 2. This CDR3 region has 14 residues. CDR3 sequence (DNA): TGTGCCAGCAGTTTGGGGAGGGCCACCGGGGAGCTGTTTTTT. It specifies CASSLGRATGELFF. Complete variable domain (other parts from reference TRBV28 and TRBJ2-2): DVKVTQSSRYLVKRTGEKVFLECVQDMDHENMFWYRQDPGLGLRLIYFSYDVKMKEKGDIPEGYSVSREKKERFSLILESASTNQTSMYLCASSLGRATGELFFGEGSRLTVL.

The chain uses TRBV27 and TRBJ2-7, with 9 bases lining up with TRBD1. The germline CDR1 and CDR2 sequences are MNHEY and SMNVEV (reference sequence). The CDR3 sequence is 15 residues long. J was trimmed by 5 bases and V by 4 bases; bases with no gene match: 9. CDR3 loop: CASSSRGDRVHEQYF. CDR3 DNA: TGTGCCAGCAGTTCCCGGGGGGACAGGGTTCACGAGCAGTACTTC.

Comments on this clone: In the same sample, other DNA sequences code for this CDR3. The rearrangement links TRBV4-1 to TRBJ1-4; 7 bases line up with TRBD1. The germline CDR1 and CDR2 sequences are MGHRA and YSYEKL. Losses at the gene ends were 1 base for V and 7 bases for J; bases not matched to a gene: 3. This CDR3 region has 14 residues. In DNA, the CDR3 is TGCGCCAGCAGCCAAGGACAGGGCGGTGAAAAACTGTTTTTT. Its protein product is CASSQGQGGEKLFF.

The chain links TRBV6-1 to TRBJ1-2, with unresolved D. Germline V gene lookup returns CDR1 MNHNS and CDR2 SASEGT. The CDR3 contains 14 residues. Trimming removed 3 bases from V and 9 bases from J, with 17 bases in between. The CDR3 loop is CASSEGSFIGSYTF. The CDR3 coding sequence is TGTGCCAGCAGTGAGGGGAGTTTCATAGGGAGCTACACCTTC.

This chain links TRBV4-1 with TRBJ2-1; 7 bases line up with TRBD2. Germline CDR1 is MGHRA and CDR2 is YSYEKL. The CDR3 contains 18 residues. Trimming at V came to 0 bases and at J to 7 bases, leaving 15 bases not matched to a gene. CDR3 residues: CASSQDWAFGASGNEQFF. The DNA for the CDR3 is TGCGCCAGCAGCCAAGATTGGGCGTTTGGGGCTAGCGGAAATGAGCAGTTCTTC.